Described below is a single T cell receptor (beta chain) sequence and its context. The sample comes from a study of blood T cells in healthy people across ages. The V gene lost 1 base and the J gene lost 2 bases, with 11 bases spanning the gap. The CDR3 covers 15 residues. Germline CDR1 reads SEHNR; CDR2 reads FQNEAQ (reference sequence). Then a second PCR, running roughly 7 to 11 cycles, was carried out with a sample-barcoded 5' primer and a J-beta primer mix. Using its own MiXCR run on the 5' RACE reads, TCRdb lists one record per CDR3 protein. Altogether under 700,000 distinct CDR3 sequences are present, less than 25% being singletons, with the ten largest covering roughly 9%. These data were likewise used in another study, on T cells of mothers and their children.

The source of this sequence is a boy aged 5 to 17 in good health. The J gene is TRBJ2-5, the V gene TRBV7-9, with D possibly TRBD1 on 5 matching bases. The specimen sequenced was blood. The CDR3 region is CASSLVGQVQETQYF. In DNA form, the CDR3 reads TGTGCCAGCAGCTTAGTGGGGCAGGTTCAAGAGACCCAGTACTTC.